These 30 T cell receptor beta chains were sequenced from one sample in a study of kidney transplant recipient with SARS-CoV-2 infection. TCRdb processed the reads anew with MiXCR; each CDR3 protein has one entry. Among approximately 250,000 distinct CDR3 sequences, 25% to 35% were seen once, and the ten largest hold around 6.8%. This specimen consisted of a blood sample, obtained at baseline and on day 111 from a kidney transplant recipient. These receptor sequences come from a young adult male patient who had COVID-19 and was a kidney transplant recipient. Among the T cells, some may be from the graft donor.

In this sample, this clonotype turned up many times. The chain carries TRBV7-2 and TRBJ2-1; 8 bases are a match to TRBD2. Germline V gene data show CDR1 as SGHTA and CDR2 as FQGNSA. The CDR3 consists of 16 residues. V dropped 0 bases and J dropped 0; count of bases not matched to a gene: 1. This CDR3 is CASSLASGSSYNEQFF. The DNA for the CDR3 is TGTGCCAGCAGCTTAGCGAGCGGGAGCTCCTACAATGAGCAGTTCTTC.

This clonotype was seen ten or more times. The chain uses TRBV14 and TRBJ2-7; unclear D gene. Trimming took off 1 base at V and 2 bases at J, with 9 bases between the two ends. CDR3 length: 14 amino acids. From germline, CDR1 is SGHDN and CDR2 FVKESK. CDR3 in amino acids: CASSQAGIPYEQYF. The CDR3 DNA is TGTGCCAGCAGCCAAGCTGGGATCCCCTACGAGCAGTACTTC.

On this clonotype itself: A single base separates this from a much larger clone, so it may be a read error. V is TRBV5-5 and J is TRBJ2-7; D might be TRBD2 (5 bases). Trimming shortened V by 0 bases and J by 3 bases, and 16 bases separated the two germline ends. Germline CDR1 SGHKS, CDR2 YYEKEE (reference sequence). The CDR3 totals 16 residues. CDR3 nucleotide sequence: TGTGCCAGCAGCTTGGCGGACTCTAGACTCGGCTACGAGCAGTACTTC. This encodes CASSLADSRLGYEQYF.

This clonotype was seen repeatedly, ten times or more. The CDR3 protein is CASSSTGLALDEQFF. CDR3 nucleotides: TGTGCCAGCAGTTCCACGGGACTAGCGTTAGATGAGCAGTTCTTC. V usage is TRBV12-3 or TRBV12-4 and J usage is TRBJ2-1; TRBD2 aligns across 10 bases. The CDR3 is 15 amino acids. Unmatched junction bases numbered 8, after V lost 4 bases and J lost 8 bases.

About this clonotype itself: This may be a read error, as it is one base from a much larger clone. The V gene is TRBV28, the J gene TRBJ1-4; the D is unclear. The ends were cut back, 3 bases at V and 0 bases at J, with 11 bases in the middle. This CDR3 region has 16 residues. Germline V gene data show CDR1 as MDHEN and CDR2 as SYDVKM. This chain's CDR3 is CASSLQAPATNEKLFF. DNA of the CDR3: TGTGCCAGCAGTTTGCAGGCCCCTGCAACTAATGAAAAACTGTTTTTT. The entire variable domain, with the rest obtained from reference TRBV28 and TRBJ1-4, is as follows: DVKVTQSSRYLVKRTGEKVFLECVQDMDHENMFWYRQDPGLGLRLIYFSYDVKMKEKGDIPEGYSVSREKKERFSLILESASTNQTSMYLCASSLQAPATNEKLFFGSGTQLSVL.

This clonotype was seen repeatedly, ten times or more. In DNA, the CDR3 is TGTGCCAGCAGCTTAGCGAGTCACGAGGGAAAGACCTATGGCTACACCTTC. Protein product: CASSLASHEGKTYGYTF. The V gene is TRBV7-1, the J gene TRBJ1-2; D is unresolved. TRBV7-1 is an ORF, with its function uncertain. Between the trimmed V and J ends, which lost 4 bases and 4 bases, there was a span of 22 bases. The CDR3 extends over 17 amino acids.

In the case of this clonotype: A read error may be the cause here, since a much bigger clone is one base away. This rearrangement joins TRBV7-9 to TRBJ1-2; D is unclear. The V gene lost 4 bases and the J gene lost 4 bases, with 22 bases spanning the gap. In germline, CDR1 is SEHNR, CDR2 FQNEAQ (reference sequence). The CDR3 extends over 17 amino acids. The CDR3 sequence: CASSCVGYHGKAYGYTF. DNA for the CDR3: TGTGCCAGCAGCTGTGTAGGATACCATGGAAAGGCCTATGGCTACACCTTC.

This clonotype was observed at least ten times. This chain links TRBV4-2 with TRBJ2-5, with 15 bases aligning to TRBD2. This CDR3 has 18 residues. The germline V gene encodes CDR1 LGHNA and CDR2 YNFKEQ. V shed 0 bases and J 4 bases; nucleotides not matched to a gene: 6. The CDR3, as DNA: TGTGCCAGCAGCCAAGAAGGGGGACTAGCGGGAGGCAGAGAGACCCAGTACTTC. Translation gives CASSQEGGLAGGRETQYF.

This clonotype has at least ten counts. The chain uses TRBV15 and TRBJ1-5; the D is unclear. Trimming left V 3 bases short and J 3 bases short, with 15 bases between. The CDR3 is 16 amino acids. Germline V gene lookup returns CDR1 LNHNV and CDR2 YYDKDF (reference sequence). DNA for the CDR3: TGTGCCACCAGCAGCGATCTCGTTCCAAACAATCAGCCCCAGCATTTT. This gives the protein CATSSDLVPNNQPQHF.

The sample holds many counts of this clonotype. In nucleotides, the CDR3 is TGCGCCAGCAGCTCCCTCCCCGGGGACACTGAAGCTTTCTTT. Translation: CASSSLPGDTEAFF. This rearrangement joins TRBV5-1 to TRBJ1-1; D ambiguous. V was cut by 3 bases and J by 3 bases, with 12 bases left in between. Germline V gene sequence: CDR1 SGHRS, CDR2 YFSETQ. The CDR3 extends over 14 amino acids. Complete variable domain (other parts from reference TRBV5-1 and TRBJ1-1): KAGVTQTPRYLIKTRGQQVTLSCSPISGHRSVSWYQQTPGQGLQFLFEYFSETQRNKGNFPGRFSGRQFSNSRSEMNVSTLELGDSALYLCASSSLPGDTEAFFGQGTRLTVV.

About this clonotype: A much larger clone is a single base away; this may be a read error. The chain has TRBV3-1 and TRBJ1-1; maybe TRBD1 (5 bases). The germline V gene encodes CDR1 LGHDT and CDR2 YNNKEL (reference sequence). This CDR3 has 17 residues. In nucleotides, the CDR3 is TGTGCCGGCAGCGCAGGGCTTCCCATTTCAATTCGCACTGAAGCTTTCTTT. It yields the protein CAGSAGLPISIRTEAFF.

The table lists this clonotype with many counts. V gene TRBV6-4 combines with J gene TRBJ1-2; D uncertain. CDR3 size: 17 residues. V was shortened by 5 bases and J by 4 bases, with 23 bases between the two germline ends. Per germline, CDR1 MRHNA and CDR2 SNTAGT. Here the CDR3 reads CASSSAASHGKTYGYTF. CDR3 bases: TGTGCCAGCAGTTCGGCAGCCTCACACGGAAAGACCTATGGCTACACCTTC.

This clonotype has at least ten counts. The chain combines TRBV5-1 with TRBJ1-1, with D unclear. This CDR3 contains 15 residues. Germline lookup yields CDR1 SGHRS and CDR2 YFSETQ. Trimming left V 4 bases short and J 1 base short, with 14 bases between. DNA for the CDR3: TGCGCCAGCAGCCCGCCCCTAATCGGGAACACTGAAGCTTTCTTT. Its translation is CASSPPLIGNTEAFF.

About this clonotype itself: One base away lies a much larger clone, so this may be a sequencing read error. The chain employs TRBV5-6 and TRBJ1-6, with TRBD1 matching over 7 bases. The V gene's germline CDR1 is SGHDT and CDR2 YYEEEE. The CDR3 spans 16 residues. Here the CDR3 DNA reads TGTGCCAGCAGCTTTACCGGGACAGCGTATAATTCACCCCCCCACTTT. Amino acid sequence: CASSFTGTAYNSPPHF.

Ten or more counts support this clonotype. The V and J genes are TRBV19 and TRBJ1-2; D gene uncertain. V was cut by 5 bases and J by 4 bases, with 23 bases left in between. This CDR3 has 17 residues. CDR1 and CDR2 (germline): LNHDA, SQIVND (reference sequence). The CDR3 bases are TGTGCCAGTAGTGAGTTACAGACAAATCGAAAGACCTATGGCTACACCTTC. Residues: CASSELQTNRKTYGYTF.

The genes are TRBV11-2 and TRBJ1-2, with TRBD1 as a possible D gene (5 bases). This CDR3 contains 17 residues. Between the trimmed V and J ends, which lost 5 bases and 6 bases, there was a span of 25 bases. The V gene's germline CDR1 is SGHAT and CDR2 FQNNGV. CDR3 loop: CASSRDRTGRKTHGYTF. CDR3 nucleotides: TGTGCCAGCAGCCGGGATCGAACAGGCAGAAAGACCCATGGCTACACCTTC.

The rearrangement joins TRBV9 to TRBJ2-4; D is tentatively TRBD1 or TRBD2 (5 bases each). Gene TRBJ2-7 matches the end of the DNA better, so the J call may be wrong. CDR1 SGDLS and CDR2 YYNGEE come from the germline V gene. The CDR3 runs to 15 residues. The CDR3 DNA reads TGTGCCAGCAGCCCCTTGGGACCATCCGACTACGAGCAGTACTTC. Its protein product is CASSPLGPSDYEQYF.

Ten or more counts support this clonotype. The V call is TRBV29-1, the J call TRBJ2-1, with 7 bases matching TRBD1. The CDR3 consists of 15 residues. Germline assignment: CDR1 SQVTM and CDR2 ANQGSEA. With V trimmed by 7 bases and J by 0 bases, 9 bases remained unmatched. The CDR3 region is CSATIGQVSYNEQFF. DNA of the CDR3: TGCAGCGCCACCATCGGACAGGTCTCCTACAATGAGCAGTTCTTC.

The table lists this clonotype with many counts. The rearrangement links TRBV6-5 to TRBJ1-2; D ambiguous. The CDR3 sequence is 17 residues long. V was cut by 5 bases and J by 4 bases, with 23 bases left in between. In germline, CDR1 is MNHEY, CDR2 SVGAGI. The CDR3 reads CASSHLGSMRKTYGYTF. CDR3 bases: TGTGCCAGCAGTCACCTGGGCTCTATGCGAAAGACCTATGGCTACACCTTC.

A note on this clonotype: This sequence may be a read error, since a much larger clone differs from it by one base. V usage is TRBV7-2 and J usage is TRBJ1-1; no definite D call. V lost 2 bases, J lost 3 bases, and 10 bases lay in between. CDR1 SGHTA and CDR2 FQGNSA come from the germline V gene. The CDR3 consists of 14 residues. Here the CDR3 DNA reads TGTGCCAGCAGCTTACGGGCTGTGGACACTGAAGCTTTCTTT. Translated: CASSLRAVDTEAFF.

This clonotype appeared many times. The chain links TRBV29-1 to TRBJ2-7; D not certain. Germline CDR1 and CDR2: SQVTM and ANQGSEA. V lost 4 bases and J 7 bases, leaving 11 bases between the germline ends. The CDR3 loop spans 11 amino acids. The CDR3 spells CSVVSESEQYF. For the CDR3, the DNA is TGCAGCGTTGTTTCTGAGTCAGAGCAGTACTTC.

This clonotype has at least ten counts. V and J are TRBV5-6 and TRBJ1-2; unclear D gene. The CDR3 is 16 residues long. The V gene lost 6 bases and the J gene lost 4 bases, with 22 bases spanning the gap. The V gene's germline CDR1 is SGHDT and CDR2 YYEEEE. The CDR3 bases are TGTGCCAGCACAGCCGCCAATAGTCGAAAGACCTATGGCTACACCTTC. This sequence encodes CASTAANSRKTYGYTF.

As for this clonotype: Given the absence of the conserved phenylalanine or tryptophan at the CDR3 end, a read error is likely. V and J are TRBV5-1 and TRBJ2-2, with D perhaps TRBD1 (6 bases). With 4 bases removed from V and 5 bases from J, the gap between germline ends came to 12 bases. The CDR3 spans 14 residues. Per germline, CDR1 SGHRS and CDR2 YFSETQ. This CDR3 reads CASSSTGTTGELFL. The CDR3, as DNA: TGCGCCAGCAGCAGTACAGGGACGACCGGGGAGCTGTTTCTT.

This clonotype was seen many times. CDR3 protein: CSARDPTGAGYEQYF. The DNA for the CDR3 is TGCAGTGCTAGAGACCCGACAGGGGCGGGCTACGAGCAGTACTTC. The rearrangement uses TRBV20-1 and TRBJ2-7; 8 bases are a match to TRBD1. The V and J ends lost 0 bases and 3 bases, in that order; junction bases with no gene match: 7. The CDR3 loop spans 15 amino acids. The germline V gene encodes CDR1 DFQATT and CDR2 SNEGSKA (reference sequence).

The genes are TRBV20-1 and TRBJ2-1; TRBD2 agrees at 8 bases. The CDR3 covers 16 residues. With V trimmed by 3 bases and J by 0 bases, 7 bases remained unmatched. The germline gives CDR1 DFQATT, CDR2 SNEGSKA (reference sequence). The CDR3 spells CSASTTSADSYNEQFF. In DNA, the CDR3 is TGCAGTGCTAGTACGACTAGCGCCGACTCCTACAATGAGCAGTTCTTC.

A note on this clonotype: A read error may be the cause here, since a much bigger clone is one base away. This chain connects TRBV5-4 to TRBJ1-2; 10 nucleotides line up with TRBD1. Looked up from germline, CDR1 is SGHNT and CDR2 is YYREEE (reference sequence). The CDR3 loop spans 15 amino acids. The junction had 10 bases not matched to a gene; V was cut back by 7 bases and J by 4 bases. CDR3 in amino acids: CASGPPGQGIYGYTF. In nucleotides, the CDR3 is TGTGCCAGCGGCCCGCCGGGACAGGGGATCTATGGCTACACCTTC. The variable domain in full, completed from reference TRBV5-4 and TRBJ1-2, reads ETGVTQSPTHLIKTRGQQVTLRCSSQSGHNTVSWYQQALGQGPQFIFQYYREEENGRGNFPPRFSGLQFPNYSSELNVNALELDDSALYLCASGPPGQGIYGYTFGSGTRLTVV.

Concerning this clonotype: One base away lies a much larger clone, so this may be a sequencing read error. The chain is built from TRBV6-1 and TRBJ1-2; unclear D gene. Between the trimmed V and J ends, which lost 5 bases and 4 bases, there was a span of 23 bases. This CDR3 region has 17 residues. In germline, CDR1 is MNHNS, CDR2 SASEGT. CDR3 protein: CASSIGFSTRKTYGYTF. The CDR3 region has the DNA TGTGCCAGCAGTATTGGATTCTCTACGCGAAAGACCTATGGCTACACCTTC.

This clonotype was recorded many times. The V and J genes are TRBV3-1 and TRBJ1-2, with D uncertain. This CDR3 has 14 residues. With 0 bases removed from V and 8 bases from J, the gap between germline ends came to 13 bases. Germline V CDR1 and CDR2: LGHDT, YNNKEL (reference sequence). CDR3 bases: TGTGCCAGCAGCCAAGATACTAAGGTTGACGGCTACACCTTC. Translating it yields CASSQDTKVDGYTF. Using reference TRBV3-1 and TRBJ1-2 for the parts outside the CDR3, the full variable domain is DTAVSQTPKYLVTQMGNDKSIKCEQNLGHDTMYWYKQDSKKFLKIMFSYNNKELIINETVPNRFSPKSPDKAHLNLHINSLELGDSAVYFCASSQDTKVDGYTFGSGTRLTVV.

Remarks on this clonotype: One end of the junction fails to match germline, which may point to a read error. This chain uses TRBV14 with TRBJ2-3; a possible D gene is TRBD2 (6 bases). The CDR3 has 16 amino acids. Germline V lookup: CDR1 SGHDN, CDR2 FVKESK. Here the CDR3 DNA reads TGTGCCAGCAGCCAAGGACGGGCGGGAAAAACAGATGCGCAGTATTTT. Protein: CASSQGRAGKTDAQYF.

The rearrangement uses TRBV10-1 and TRBJ1-2; D is unresolved. Between the trimmed V and J ends, which lost 4 bases and 4 bases, there was a span of 22 bases. Germline V gene sequence: CDR1 WNHNN, CDR2 SYGVQD (reference sequence). The CDR3 extends over 17 amino acids. The DNA of the CDR3 is TGCGCCAGCAGTGCATTAAAAGGATCGCGAAAGACCTATGGCTACACCTTC. It codes for CASSALKGSRKTYGYTF.